The subject of this entry is one T cell receptor (beta chain). As yet, its antigen is unknown. This record comes from a study of a mutant IDH1 vaccine in newly diagnosed glioma. Study in general: Before enrollment, patients got radiotherapy alone, temozolomide alone, or mostly the combination. Study-wide results and caveats: Among patients, around 95% showed immune responses induced by the vaccine.

The time point was: week 35, safety follow-up. Every single dose of the vaccine, 300 ug of mutant IDH1 20-mer peptide, came with topical imiquimod. The germline V gene has CDR1 MGHRA and CDR2 YSYEKL. With V trimmed by 2 bases and J by 2 bases, 5 bases remained unmatched. CDR3 length: 15 residues. This table comes from immunoSEQ multiplex PCR, and its TCRdb copy is limited to in-frame clones, with some not included. Among tens of thousands of clones listed, approximately 80% were seen once. The chain is built from TRBV4-1 and TRBJ1-2, with 7 bases identical to TRBD1. This TCR was recovered from a man in his forties with glioma. The sequencing here drew on PBMCs, taken from a glioma patient whose treatment included an IDH1 peptide vaccine. The CDR3 sequence: CASSQLNRGNYGYTF. The CDR3 DNA reads as TGCGCCAGCAGCCAACTAAACAGGGGAAACTATGGCTACACCTTC.